This TCR beta chain derives from a study of shared clonotypes between healthy human individuals. Study results and limitations: Researchers found naive subsets generally carried larger estimated richness than memory subsets. Sequencing depth was a factor that was expected to affect clonotype sharing among donors.

An assay was performed, and its level was deep. The protocol was immunoSEQ multiplex PCR, while the TCRdb copy is restricted to in-frame clones and leaves out a portion. In the table there are about 1.9 million clones, around 95% of which are singletons. Points on this clone: Antigen specificity is unknown. Within the sample, other DNA sequences also encode this same CDR3.

The naive CD8 fraction comprised CD45RO-negative cells positively selected for CCR7 and excluded terminally differentiated effector memory CD45RA+ cells. The donor cohort consisted entirely of Caucasian adults residing in Nashville, Tennessee. Between the trimmed V and J ends, which lost 2 bases and 2 bases, there was a span of 5 bases. Germline values: CDR1 MNHEY, CDR2 SMNVEV (reference sequence). The CDR3 has 13 amino acids. Material for sequencing was naive CD8+ T cells from PBMCs. The TCR comes from a man aged 18 to 30 in good health. Some clones in this sample may be carry-over from other donors' samples. This sequence joins TRBV27 and TRBJ2-3; D gene unclear. CDR3 residues: CASSLGVTDTQYF. The CDR3 DNA is TGTGCCAGCAGTTTAGGTGTCACAGATACGCAGTATTTT.